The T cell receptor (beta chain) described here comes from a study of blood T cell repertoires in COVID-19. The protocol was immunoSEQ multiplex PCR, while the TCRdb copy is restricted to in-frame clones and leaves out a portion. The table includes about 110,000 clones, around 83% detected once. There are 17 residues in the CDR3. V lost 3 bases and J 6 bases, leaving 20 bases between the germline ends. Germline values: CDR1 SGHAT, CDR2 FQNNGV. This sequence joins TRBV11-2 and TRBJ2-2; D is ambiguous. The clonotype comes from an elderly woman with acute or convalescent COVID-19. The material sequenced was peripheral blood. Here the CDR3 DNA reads TGTGCCAGCAGCTTCGAGTTAGAGGTCCTCTGGGCCGGGGAGCTGTTTTTT. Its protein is CASSFELEVLWAGELFF.